Below, 27 T cell receptor beta chains from the same sample are listed, as sequenced in a study of T cell repertoires in cytomegalovirus infection. Their antigens are not known. TCRdb reanalysed the reads using MiXCR and keeps one entry per CDR3 protein. The sample consists of 50,000 to 55,000 distinct CDR3 sequences, over 15% of them appearing once. Here the sequenced sample was CD8+ T cells from cultured PBMCs, taken from culture after CMV antigen stimulation. The receptor set was obtained from a human donor in good health (CMV status not recorded). Some clones in this sample may be carry-over from other donors' samples.

In its sample, this clonotype was seen many times. The chain joins TRBV10-3 to TRBJ2-1, with D possibly TRBD2 on 5 matching bases. This CDR3 has 17 residues. Germline V gene lookup returns CDR1 ENHRY and CDR2 SYGVKD. The ends were cut back, 1 base at V and 6 bases at J, with 19 bases in the middle. This CDR3 is CAISEFLEGAASNEQFF. DNA of the CDR3: TGTGCCATCAGTGAGTTCTTAGAGGGAGCCGCCTCCAATGAGCAGTTCTTC.

The chain uses TRBV14 and TRBJ2-1, with 11 bases fitting TRBD2. The CDR3 consists of 17 residues. Germline trimming cut 3 bases from V and 4 bases from J; bases unmatched to any gene: 8. Germline V gene data show CDR1 as SGHDN and CDR2 as FVKESK. CDR3 coding DNA: TGTGCCAGCAGCCAGGGATTGACTAGCGGGGTATACAATGAGCAGTTCTTC. Protein: CASSQGLTSGVYNEQFF.

The chain is built from TRBV6-2 or TRBV6-3 and TRBJ1-3; D uncertain. The V gene lost 7 bases and the J gene lost 0 bases, with 13 bases spanning the gap. Germline values: CDR1 MNHEY, CDR2 SVGEGT. The CDR3 spans 15 residues. Written as DNA, the CDR3 is TGTGCCAGCAATCCCCGACGGACCTCTGGAAACACCATATATTTT. Amino acid sequence: CASNPRRTSGNTIYF.

This CDR3 is CASSPRDRVKNNEQFF. In DNA form, the CDR3 reads TGTGCCAGCAGCCCACGGGACAGGGTGAAAAACAATGAGCAGTTCTTC. The V and J genes are TRBV7-9 and TRBJ2-1; TRBD1 matches at 9 bases. The CDR3 contains 16 residues. Germline V gene data show CDR1 as SEHNR and CDR2 as FQNEAQ (reference sequence). V was pared by 5 bases and J by 5 bases, with 10 bases of the junction left unmatched. The full variable domain, its missing parts supplied by reference TRBV7-9 and TRBJ2-1, is DTGVSQNPRHKITKRGQNVTFRCDPISEHNRLYWYRQTLGQGPEFLTYFQNEAQLEKSRLLSDRFSAERPKGSFSTLEIQRTEQGDSAMYLCASSPRDRVKNNEQFFGPGTRLTVL.

The rearrangement links TRBV12-3 or TRBV12-4 to TRBJ1-1; D unresolved. The CDR3 covers 13 residues. Trimming pared 3 bases from V and 4 bases from J, leaving 9 bases between. The CDR3 coding sequence is TGTGCCAGCAGTTTTCCGGGCGGCACTGAAGCTTTCTTT. It translates to CASSFPGGTEAFF.

The rearrangement links TRBV5-5 to TRBJ2-1, with 8 bases matching TRBD2. V lost 4 bases to trimming and J lost 8 bases; unmatched junction nucleotides: 2. The CDR3 has 12 residues. Germline values: CDR1 SGHKS, CDR2 YYEKEE (reference sequence). The CDR3: CASSLTSDEQFF. CDR3 coding DNA: TGTGCCAGCAGCCTGACTAGCGATGAGCAGTTCTTC.

This clonotype was recorded many times. This chain uses TRBV6-1 with TRBJ2-7; TRBD1 agrees at 9 bases. Germline CDR1 MNHNS, CDR2 SASEGT. V lost 6 bases and J lost 4; bases outside the gene matches: 10. The CDR3 loop spans 15 amino acids. In DNA, the CDR3 is TGTGCCAGCAGCGACTTTACAGGGGGCGAGTACGAGCAGTACTTC. Its protein product is CASSDFTGGEYEQYF.

The chain is built from TRBV7-2 and TRBJ2-5; tentative D call: TRBD2 (6 bases). This CDR3 region has 15 residues. V was pared by 4 bases and J by 5 bases, with 17 bases between. The germline V gene encodes CDR1 SGHTA and CDR2 FQGNSA. CDR3 DNA: TGTGCCAGCAGCTCTCCCGGGACTCATGTGGAGACCCAGTACTTC. It yields the protein CASSSPGTHVETQYF.

The V gene is TRBV27, the J gene TRBJ2-1; D is unclear. Germline V lookup: CDR1 MNHEY, CDR2 SMNVEV (reference sequence). There are 14 residues in the CDR3. Trimming took 5 bases from V and 0 from J, leaving 8 bases between them. CDR3 region: CASSLDHSYNEQFF. As DNA, the CDR3 is TGTGCCAGCAGTCTCGACCACTCCTACAATGAGCAGTTCTTC.

The gene calls are TRBV19 and TRBJ1-1, with D uncertain. The CDR3 totals 14 residues. Germline CDR1 is LNHDA and CDR2 is SQIVND (reference sequence). Trimming shortened V by 2 bases and J by 2 bases, and 9 bases separated the two germline ends. The CDR3: CASSIQSANTEAFF. The CDR3 DNA follows: TGTGCCAGTAGTATACAGTCTGCTAACACTGAAGCTTTCTTT.

The V and J genes are TRBV29-1 and TRBJ1-2, with D perhaps TRBD1 (5 bases). CDR1 is SQVTM, CDR2 ANQGSEA, per germline. The V gene lost 0 bases and the J gene lost 3 bases, with 14 bases spanning the gap. The CDR3 loop spans 15 amino acids. As DNA, the CDR3 is TGCAGCGTTGAAGATATCCAGGGAGGATACTATGGCTACACCTTC. It translates to CSVEDIQGGYYGYTF.

The chain recombines TRBV4-3 with TRBJ2-7, with D perhaps TRBD2 (7 bases). Trimming stripped 3 bases from V and 3 bases from J, with 18 bases between. The CDR3 consists of 16 residues. Germline V gives CDR1 LGHNA, CDR2 YSLEER. The CDR3, as DNA: TGCGCCAGCAGCCATTCCTGGGGGGGGGCCAACTACGAGCAGTACTTC. This encodes CASSHSWGGANYEQYF.

The chain links TRBV7-8 to TRBJ2-1, with 12 bases identical to TRBD2. The CDR3 is 15 amino acids. Per germline, CDR1 SGHVS and CDR2 FQNEAQ. With V trimmed by 4 bases and J by 4 bases, 2 bases remained unmatched. CDR3 amino acids: CASSYTSGGYNEQFF. Written as DNA, the CDR3 is TGTGCCAGCAGCTACACTAGCGGGGGGTACAATGAGCAGTTCTTC.

This clonotype has just a few counts. V usage is TRBV7-2 and J usage is TRBJ1-1; perhaps TRBD1 as D (5 bases). V lost 4 bases and J lost 5, with 17 bases in between. CDR1 and CDR2 (germline): SGHTA, FQGNSA. This CDR3 region has 15 residues. The CDR3 is CASSWVPGQKTEAFF. The CDR3 region has the DNA TGTGCCAGCAGCTGGGTACCGGGGCAGAAGACTGAAGCTTTCTTT.

V usage is TRBV7-3 and J usage is TRBJ2-6; no clear D. CDR1 and CDR2 from the germline V gene are SGHTA and FQGTGA. The CDR3 runs 17 residues. Trimming stripped 4 bases from V and 4 bases from J, with 17 bases between. The CDR3 bases are TGTGCCAGCAGCTCGAACAAGTGGGGATCGGGGGCCAACGTCCTGACTTTC. It encodes CASSSNKWGSGANVLTF. Full variable domain (remainder filled in from reference TRBV7-3 and TRBJ2-6): GAGVSQTPSNKVTEKGKYVELRCDPISGHTALYWYRQSLGQGPEFLIYFQGTGAADDSGLPNDRFFAVRPEGSVSTLKIQRTERGDSAVYLCASSSNKWGSGANVLTFGAGSRLTVL.

CDR3 loop: CASTQSSYEQYF. The CDR3 bases are TGTGCCAGCACCCAAAGCTCCTACGAGCAGTACTTC. The rearrangement uses TRBV7-2 and TRBJ2-7; D not certain. Germline V gives CDR1 SGHTA, CDR2 FQGNSA. The germline V and J ends were trimmed by 7 bases and 0 bases, with 7 bases remaining between them. The CDR3 consists of 12 residues.

This clonotype was detected many times. The chain combines TRBV7-8 with TRBJ1-6; 7 positions agree with TRBD1. Losses at the gene ends were 2 bases for V and 7 bases for J; bases not matched to a gene: 17. CDR3 length: 19 residues. The V gene's germline CDR1 is SGHVS and CDR2 FQNEAQ. CDR3 nucleotides: TGTGCCAGCAGCTTACCCCGAGACAGGGTTGATGTAAGGAATTCACCCCTCCACTTT. This gives the protein CASSLPRDRVDVRNSPLHF.

This clonotype has only a few counts. The genes are TRBV28 and TRBJ1-1, with a possible D match to TRBD1 (5 bases). With 5 bases removed from V and 3 bases from J, the gap between germline ends came to 19 bases. The CDR3 runs 16 residues. The germline V gene encodes CDR1 MDHEN and CDR2 SYDVKM. CDR3: CASSPLLTAWDTEAFF. For the CDR3, the DNA is TGTGCCAGCAGTCCGCTCCTGACAGCCTGGGACACTGAAGCTTTCTTT.

The genes are TRBV27 and TRBJ2-1; D uncertain. V lost 2 bases, J lost 8 bases, and 7 bases lay in between. This CDR3 spans 12 amino acids. CDR1 is MNHEY, CDR2 SMNVEV, per germline (reference sequence). This chain's CDR3 is CASSLSRDEQFF. The CDR3 coding sequence is TGTGCCAGCAGTTTAAGTCGGGATGAGCAGTTCTTC.

This clonotype was counted only a few times. This chain joins TRBV12-3 or TRBV12-4 and TRBJ2-5, with D perhaps TRBD2 (6 bases). The CDR3 is 16 amino acids. Trimming removed 5 bases from V and 4 bases from J, with 20 bases in between. The CDR3 region has the DNA TGTGCCAGCAGTCCCCCGGGACTCCCTTCTGGAGAGACCCAGTACTTC. It is translated as CASSPPGLPSGETQYF.

This clonotype was counted at least ten times. The J gene is TRBJ2-1, the V gene TRBV7-2; TRBD2 aligns across 8 bases. V was pared by 6 bases and J by 4 bases, with 8 bases of the junction left unmatched. Germline CDR1 is SGHTA and CDR2 is FQGNSA. The CDR3 length is 15 residues. CDR3 sequence reads: CASRHPAGEYNEQFF. Written as DNA, the CDR3 is TGTGCCAGCAGACATCCAGCGGGAGAATACAATGAGCAGTTCTTC.

This clonotype came up a few times. The chain recombines TRBV7-3 with TRBJ2-2; 9 bases match TRBD1. Germline CDR1 reads SGHTA; CDR2 reads FQGTGA. The junction had 4 bases not matched to a gene; V was cut back by 5 bases and J by 9 bases. The CDR3 is 13 amino acids. CDR3 DNA sequence: TGTGCCAGCAGCCGGGGACAGGGCCGGGAGCTGTTTTTT. Protein sequence: CASSRGQGRELFF.

The chain recombines TRBV7-2 with TRBJ2-3, with D uncertain. The length of the CDR3 is 14 residues. Germline lookup yields CDR1 SGHTA and CDR2 FQGNSA. V was shortened by 7 bases and J by 4 bases, with 15 bases between the two germline ends. The CDR3 reads CASTHSRASDTQYF. Here the CDR3 DNA reads TGTGCCAGCACCCATTCTCGAGCGTCAGATACGCAGTATTTT.

This clonotype was seen a handful of times. The gene calls are TRBV27 and TRBJ1-6, with D tentatively TRBD1 (5 bases). This CDR3 comprises 17 residues. The ends were cut back, 2 bases at V and 9 bases at J, with 20 bases in the middle. CDR1 is MNHEY and CDR2 is SMNVEV in the germline V gene (reference sequence). CDR3 bases: TGTGCCAGCAGTTTAGGGGGAACCCCAACCGGTGGTTCACCCCTCCACTTT. Residues: CASSLGGTPTGGSPLHF.

The V gene is TRBV7-9, the J gene TRBJ2-5, with D possibly TRBD1 on 6 matching bases. Trimming left V 5 bases short and J 6 bases short, with 16 bases between. Per the germline V gene, CDR1 is SEHNR and CDR2 is FQNEAQ (reference sequence). The CDR3 consists of 14 residues. In nucleotides, the CDR3 is TGTGCCAGCAGCCCACCACAGGGTTGGAAGACCCAGTACTTC. Its translation is CASSPPQGWKTQYF.

This clonotype was recorded a few times. This rearrangement joins TRBV7-2 to TRBJ1-1; D unclear. The CDR3 loop spans 12 amino acids. Trimming stripped 8 bases from V and 4 bases from J, with 11 bases between. Germline V gene sequence: CDR1 SGHTA, CDR2 FQGNSA. CDR3 coding DNA: TGTGCCAGCGGCCAGGACGGCACTGAAGCTTTCTTT. Translation gives CASGQDGTEAFF.

The V gene is TRBV28, the J gene TRBJ2-7, with TRBD2 matching over 7 bases. V shed 8 bases and J 3 bases; nucleotides not matched to a gene: 16. Germline V CDR1 and CDR2: MDHEN, SYDVKM. The CDR3 is made up of 16 amino acids. DNA for the CDR3: TGTGCCAGCCGAGGCGCTAGTGGCGGGAGAGACTACGAGCAGTACTTC. Translation: CASRGASGGRDYEQYF.